One and the same sample provided the 25 T cell receptor beta chains below, sequenced in a study of T cells after yellow fever vaccination. MiXCR, run by TCRdb on the 5' RACE reads, gives a single entry per CDR3 protein. The repertoire holds around 350,000 distinct CDR3 sequences, with 6.2% as singletons. The specimen was PBMCs, collected 5 days after the yellow fever booster vaccination. The receptors originated from a man aged 25 to 45 who received the YFV17D yellow fever vaccine.

This clonotype has a handful of counts. The genes are TRBV20-1 and TRBJ2-1; TRBD2 matches 11 bases. V lost 3 bases, J lost 1 base, and 11 bases stayed unmatched. Germline V gives CDR1 DFQATT, CDR2 SNEGSKA (reference sequence). The length of the CDR3 is 18 residues. CDR3 DNA: TGCAGTGCTAGGGGGGGACTAGCGGTACAGGGGTCCTACAATGAGCAGTTCTTC. The encoded protein is CSARGGLAVQGSYNEQFF.

Here the CDR3 reads CASSPPLLAGGDNEQFF. The CDR3 DNA sequence: TGTGCCAGCAGCCCGCCTCTACTAGCGGGAGGGGACAATGAGCAGTTCTTC. J is TRBJ2-1 and V is TRBV7-2, with 13 positions matching TRBD2. Germline-derived CDR1 and CDR2 are SGHTA and FQGNSA. With 5 bases clipped from V and 5 bases from J, the junction kept 9 bases outside the gene matches. The CDR3 extends over 17 amino acids.

This chain connects TRBV18 to TRBJ2-7; 8 bases line up with TRBD1. The junction had 16 bases not matched to a gene; V was cut back by 5 bases and J by 4 bases. Germline CDR1 is KGHSH and CDR2 is LQKENI. The CDR3 runs to 17 residues. As DNA, the CDR3 is TGTGCCAGCTCAGAACCCCAAGAGACAGGGGCTGGGTACGAGCAGTACTTC. As protein: CASSEPQETGAGYEQYF.

This clonotype was recorded a few times. The V gene is TRBV5-4, the J gene TRBJ2-3; perhaps TRBD1 as D (6 bases). This CDR3 spans 16 amino acids. The V and J ends lost 0 bases and 0 bases respectively, with 11 bases between them. Germline V gives CDR1 SGHNT, CDR2 YYREEE (reference sequence). The CDR3 DNA follows: TGTGCCAGCAGCTTGGTCAGGGGCGGGAGCACAGATACGCAGTATTTT. This codes for CASSLVRGGSTDTQYF.

This clonotype has more than one count but fewer than ten. J is TRBJ1-4 and V is TRBV20-1; D call uncertain. CDR3 length: 15 amino acids. Germline CDR1 DFQATT, CDR2 SNEGSKA (reference sequence). V was cut by 4 bases and J by 0 bases, with 12 bases left in between. CDR3 amino acids: CSAMPPSATNEKLFF. The CDR3 nucleotides are TGCAGTGCTATGCCACCCTCTGCAACTAATGAAAAACTGTTTTTT.

The sample holds a few counts of this clonotype. This rearrangement joins TRBV29-1 to TRBJ2-1; D is uncertain. This CDR3 contains 13 residues. The V end lost 4 bases, the J end lost 0 bases, and 7 bases lay between the germline ends. Germline assignment: CDR1 SQVTM and CDR2 ANQGSEA. The DNA for the CDR3 is TGCAGCGTTGGGGTTACCTCCTACAATGAGCAGTTCTTC. Amino acids: CSVGVTSYNEQFF.

This clonotype was observed many times. The genes are TRBV6-2 or TRBV6-3 and TRBJ2-1; D remains unclear. Germline lookup yields CDR1 MNHEY and CDR2 SVGEGT. The length of the CDR3 is 13 residues. Trimming cost V 2 bases and J 4 bases, with 6 bases left between them. CDR3 DNA sequence: TGTGCCAGCAGTTACAACGGGTACAATGAGCAGTTCTTC. Its translation: CASSYNGYNEQFF.

V and J are TRBV20-1 and TRBJ2-5; a weak D match, TRBD2 (6 bases). The CDR3 is 14 residues long. V gave up 2 bases and J gave up 4 bases, with 14 bases separating them. CDR1 DFQATT and CDR2 SNEGSKA come from the germline V gene (reference sequence). As DNA, the CDR3 is TGCAGTGCTAGACGGGGAGGTGGAGCAGAGACCCAGTACTTC. This gives the protein CSARRGGGAETQYF.

In its sample, this clonotype was seen a few times. CDR3 residues: CASSVVGSGYTF. The CDR3 DNA reads TGTGCCAGCAGTGTGGTCGGGTCTGGCTACACCTTC. The rearrangement joins TRBV12-3 or TRBV12-4 to TRBJ1-2, with D hard to call. The CDR3 spans 12 residues. V lost 5 bases to trimming and J lost 7 bases, with 11 bases between them.

This clonotype was seen at least ten times. The chain has TRBV5-1 and TRBJ1-1; D is possibly TRBD1 (5 bases). The V end lost 1 base, the J end lost 0 bases, and 13 bases lay between the germline ends. Per the germline V gene, CDR1 is SGHRS and CDR2 is YFSETQ. The CDR3 totals 16 residues. CDR3 in amino acids: CASSLFSWGLNTEAFF. CDR3 sequence (DNA): TGCGCCAGCAGCTTGTTCTCGTGGGGCCTGAACACTGAAGCTTTCTTT.

The CDR3 loop is CASSLGLGSSWNQPQHF. The CDR3 DNA follows: TGTGCCAGCAGTTTAGGGTTGGGTTCATCATGGAATCAGCCCCAGCATTTT. The V and J genes are TRBV27 and TRBJ1-5; no reliable D call. V was trimmed by 2 bases and J by 4 bases, leaving 18 bases between them. The CDR3 contains 17 residues. Germline CDR1 is MNHEY and CDR2 is SMNVEV (reference sequence).

V gene TRBV10-3 combines with J gene TRBJ2-5; D might be TRBD1 or TRBD2, each matching 7 bases. V was shortened by 6 bases and J by 5 bases, with 19 bases between the two germline ends. CDR1 and CDR2 from the germline V gene are ENHRY and SYGVKD. The CDR3 spans 15 residues. CDR3 protein: CAISQGGTPGETQYF. For the CDR3, the DNA is TGTGCCATCAGCCAGGGGGGGACTCCCGGGGAGACCCAGTACTTC.

As concerns this clonotype: Mismatch with germline at one junction end may stem from a read error. CDR3 in amino acids: CCARPRLSGLQETQYF. CDR3 nucleotides: TGCTGTGCTAGACCTAGGCTTAGCGGGCTACAAGAGACCCAGTACTTC. The chain combines TRBV20-1 with TRBJ2-5; 7 bases line up with TRBD2. CDR3 size: 16 residues. CDR1 and CDR2 from the germline V gene are DFQATT and SNEGSKA (reference sequence).

This rearrangement joins TRBV20-1 to TRBJ1-2; TRBD1 might be the D (5 bases). From germline, CDR1 is DFQATT and CDR2 SNEGSKA (reference sequence). The CDR3 is 10 amino acids. V was shortened by 6 bases and J by 8 bases, with 10 bases between the two germline ends. DNA for the CDR3: TGCAGTGCCGACAGATCCGGCTACACCTTC. Amino acid sequence: CSADRSGYTF.

The sample holds a few counts of this clonotype. This chain uses TRBV6-1 with TRBJ2-2, with D possibly being TRBD1 or TRBD2 (5 bases each). V shed 6 bases and J shed 0 bases, with 20 bases lying between them. Germline-derived CDR1 and CDR2 are MNHNS and SASEGT. The CDR3 runs to 18 residues. This CDR3 is CASSFNRDPYSNTGELFF. The CDR3 bases are TGTGCCAGCAGCTTTAACCGGGACCCCTACTCGAACACCGGGGAGCTGTTTTTT.

This clonotype was observed a handful of times. V is TRBV20-1 and J is TRBJ2-7; 8 nucleotides align to TRBD2. The V gene end was trimmed by 3 bases and the J gene end by 3 bases; junction bases not matched to a gene: 4. There are 13 residues in the CDR3. Germline CDR1 reads DFQATT; CDR2 reads SNEGSKA (reference sequence). CDR3 loop: CSASLGLDYEQYF. CDR3 in DNA: TGCAGTGCTAGTTTGGGACTAGACTACGAGCAGTACTTC.

This clonotype came up a few times. The chain employs TRBV14 and TRBJ2-3; no definite D call. V lost 2 bases and J 5 bases, leaving 8 bases between the germline ends. The CDR3 extends over 13 amino acids. Germline V gives CDR1 SGHDN, CDR2 FVKESK. The CDR3 loop reads CASSQQTGDTQYF. CDR3 bases: TGTGCCAGCAGCCAACAAACCGGAGATACGCAGTATTTT.

This clonotype came up many times. The chain employs TRBV4-3 and TRBJ2-1, with D perhaps being TRBD1 or TRBD2 (5 bases each). The CDR3 has 16 residues. Trimming took 0 bases from V and 2 from J, leaving 11 bases between them. CDR1 LGHNA and CDR2 YSLEER come from the germline V gene. In DNA form, the CDR3 reads TGCGCCAGCAGCCAAGATAGGGACGGACCCTACAATGAGCAGTTCTTC. Translation: CASSQDRDGPYNEQFF.

The rearrangement joins TRBV29-1 to TRBJ2-3; D gene ambiguous. The germline V and J ends were trimmed by 6 bases and 7 bases, with 14 bases remaining between them. The CDR3 length is 12 residues. Germline-derived CDR1 and CDR2 are SQVTM and ANQGSEA. The CDR3 region is CSVTGPGYTQYF. Written as DNA, the CDR3 is TGCAGCGTGACCGGACCCGGGTATACGCAGTATTTT.

The chain employs TRBV7-8 and TRBJ2-5, with D tentatively TRBD2 (6 bases). Germline V CDR1 and CDR2: SGHVS, FQNEAQ. Deletions cut 1 base from V and 5 bases from J, with 20 bases between. This CDR3 has 17 amino acids. The CDR3 sequence is CASSLVQMIVSGETQYF. CDR3 sequence (DNA): TGTGCCAGCAGCTTAGTTCAAATGATTGTTAGCGGTGAGACCCAGTACTTC.

This chain's CDR3 is CASSYAGQPQHF. CDR3 bases: TGTGCCAGCAGTTACGCGGGTCAGCCCCAGCATTTT. The J gene is TRBJ1-5, the V gene TRBV6-6; no clear D gene. The CDR3 has 12 residues. V shed 2 bases and J shed 6 bases, with 5 bases lying between them. Germline V gene sequence: CDR1 MNHNY, CDR2 SVGAGI (reference sequence).

This clonotype was seen just once. The CDR3 nucleotides are TGCAGTGCCAGGACCAACGAAGGTTCACCCCTCCACTTT. This sequence encodes CSARTNEGSPLHF. The chain is built from TRBV20-1 and TRBJ1-6; D not certain. Germline-derived CDR1 and CDR2 are DFQATT and SNEGSKA (reference sequence). V lost 6 bases, J lost 9 bases, and 15 bases lay in between. The CDR3 is 13 amino acids.

This clonotype was seen only a few times. This chain joins TRBV12-3 or TRBV12-4 and TRBJ1-1; D may be TRBD1 (5 bases). The length of the CDR3 is 16 residues. The V gene lost 6 bases and the J gene lost 1 base, with 18 bases spanning the gap. The CDR3 DNA follows: TGTGCCAGCAGGGCCTCTGTAGGGGTGGGGAACACTGAAGCTTTCTTT. Amino acid sequence: CASRASVGVGNTEAFF.

In this sample, this clonotype turned up a few times. The V gene is TRBV20-1, the J gene TRBJ1-3; tentative D call: TRBD1 (5 bases). CDR3 length equals 15 residues. Germline assignment: CDR1 DFQATT and CDR2 SNEGSKA (reference sequence). Trimming stripped 5 bases from V and 4 bases from J, with 18 bases between. The CDR3 nucleotides read TGCAGTGCTCGCGATCTGGAGGGGCCAGGAAACACCATATATTTT. It yields the protein CSARDLEGPGNTIYF.

This clonotype was observed at least ten times. The genes are TRBV5-6 and TRBJ2-3, with D maybe TRBD2 (5 bases). From germline, CDR1 is SGHDT and CDR2 YYEEEE. The CDR3 is made up of 15 amino acids. V lost 2 bases to trimming and J lost 0 bases, with 10 bases between them. The CDR3 loop is CASSLGLTSTDTQYF. The CDR3 DNA is TGTGCCAGCAGCTTAGGACTTACTAGCACAGATACGCAGTATTTT.